This note documents a single TCR beta chain sequence. This sample was included in a study of shared clonotypes between healthy human individuals. The CDR3 loop spans 14 amino acids. Germline CDR1 MDHEN, CDR2 SYDVKM. V dropped 6 bases and J dropped 2 bases, with 13 bases sitting between them. Evenly divided among several immunoSEQ plates was the genomic DNA of each subset. Method: immunoSEQ multiplex PCR; TCRdb's copy keeps in-frame clones and lacks some. In the table there are about 590,000 clones, around 95% of which are singletons. Only CD45RO-negative cells positively selected for CCR7 counted as naive CD8 cells, so terminally differentiated effector memory CD45RA+ cells were excluded.

The V and J genes are TRBV28 and TRBJ1-1; no reliable D call. Sequencing used naive CD8+ T cells sorted from blood. The TCR comes from a young woman in good health. The CDR3 protein is CASSPAVANTEAFF. The DNA for the CDR3 is TGTGCCAGCAGCCCGGCAGTAGCTAACACTGAAGCTTTCTTT.